These T cell receptor beta chains were read from a single sample in a study of OX40 agonist ivuxolimab in advanced cancers. Libraries were prepared by immunoSEQ multiplex PCR; TCRdb keeps only in-frame clonotypes and omits some of them. The sample contains 65,000 to 90,000 clones, approximately 90% of which appear only once. Here the sequenced sample was CD4+ or CD8+ T cells sorted from blood, taken in a trial of the OX40 agonist ivuxolimab. Source of these receptors: an adult with an advanced solid tumor such as melanoma, head and neck, liver or kidney cancer. Each CDR3 is given with its conserved first and last residue. D genes are given only for firm matches. Expanded clones are given a class, and other clones once, few, many or no size at all.

>TRBV10-1|NA|TRBJ1-1|NA
CASRDSMNTEAFF
TGCGCCAGCAGGGACAGCATGAACACTGAAGCTTTCTTT
>TRBV7-9|NA|TRBJ2-1|TRBD1
CASSLNRGYNEQFF
TGTGCCAGCAGCTTAAACAGGGGATATAATGAGCAGTTCTTC
>TRBV7-9|NA|TRBJ1-3|TRBD1
CASSDRGFGNTIYF
TGTGCCAGCAGCGACAGGGGTTTTGGAAACACCATATATTTT
>TRBV7-9|NA|TRBJ2-5|NA
CASRHRDPEHQETQYF
TGTGCCAGCAGACACCGGGACCCCGAACATCAAGAGACCCAGTACTTC
>TRBV6-1|NA|TRBJ1-1|NA
CASNWGAMGTEAFF
TGTGCCAGCAATTGGGGGGCGATGGGGACTGAAGCTTTCTTT
>TRBV9|NA|TRBJ2-3|TRBD2
CASSHRTSGSTDTQYF
TGTGCCAGCAGCCACAGGACTAGCGGAAGCACAGATACGCAGTATTTT
>TRBV9|NA|TRBJ2-7|TRBD1
CASSVGGQAYEQYF
TGTGCCAGCAGCGTAGGGGGACAGGCCTACGAGCAGTACTTC
>TRBV27|NA|TRBJ2-2|TRBD2
CASSLSARGGTGELFF
TGTGCCAGCAGTTTATCGGCCCGGGGGGGTACCGGGGAGCTGTTTTTT
>TRBV7-9|NA|TRBJ2-7|NA
CASSSGGSGYEQYF
TGTGCCAGCAGCTCCGGAGGGTCCGGCTACGAGCAGTACTTC
>TRBV27|NA|TRBJ2-2|NA
CASSLSGANTGELFF
TGTGCCAGCAGTTTATCGGGGGCTAACACCGGGGAGCTGTTTTTT
>TRBV29-1|NA|TRBJ2-6|NA
CSVEVFSSSGANVLTF
TGCAGCGTTGAAGTTTTCAGTAGCTCTGGGGCCAACGTCCTGACTTTC
>TRBV5-6|NA|TRBJ1-3|NA
CASSGDTSGNTIYF
TGTGCCAGCAGCGGGGACACCTCTGGAAACACCATATATTTT
>TRBV19|NA|TRBJ1-6|NA
CASSIDPSYHSPLHF
TGTGCCAGTAGTATAGATCCTTCCTATCATTCACCCCTCCACTTT
>TRBV9|NA|TRBJ2-1|TRBD2
CASSLPRAGGIDEQFF
TGTGCCAGCAGCCTCCCACGGGCGGGGGGCATAGATGAGCAGTTCTTC
>TRBV7-3|NA|TRBJ2-1|NA
CASSQGVGLYNEQFF
TGTGCCAGCAGCCAAGGAGTGGGACTTTACAATGAGCAGTTCTTC
>TRBV29-1|NA|TRBJ2-2|NA
CSVDNPLNTGELFF
TGCAGCGTTGATAACCCCCTGAACACCGGGGAGCTGTTTTTT
>TRBV27|NA|TRBJ1-5|TRBD1
CASSSGTGSNQPQHF
TGTGCCAGCAGTTCCGGGACAGGGAGCAATCAGCCCCAGCATTTT
>TRBV10-3|NA|TRBJ2-3|TRBD2
CAISESGLAGVTDTQYF
TGTGCCATCAGTGAATCAGGACTAGCGGGAGTGACAGATACGCAGTATTTT
>TRBV25-1|NA|TRBJ2-7|NA
CASSEYLNEQYF
TGTGCCAGCAGTGAATATCTAAACGAGCAGTACTTC
>TRBV19|NA|TRBJ2-1|TRBD2
CASTGTSGRRSYNEQFF
TGTGCCAGTACCGGGACTAGCGGGAGGCGGTCCTACAATGAGCAGTTCTTC
>TRBV21-1|NA|TRBJ2-7|NA
CASSTGLGADEQYF
TGTGCCAGCAGCACCGGACTAGGGGCCGACGAGCAGTACTTC
>TRBV2|few|TRBJ1-1|TRBD1
CASSTGQGWTEAFF
TGTGCCAGCAGTACCGGACAGGGGTGGACTGAAGCTTTCTTT
>TRBV5-1|NA|TRBJ2-1|TRBD2
CASRVAGEQYNEQFF
TGCGCCAGCAGGGTAGCGGGAGAACAATACAATGAGCAGTTCTTC
>TRBV2|NA|TRBJ1-2|NA
CASSDPATNYGYTF
TGTGCCAGCAGTGATCCCGCCACCAACTATGGCTACACCTTC
>TRBV19|NA|TRBJ2-3|TRBD1
CASSIYRGAPNTQYF
TGTGCCAGTAGTATATACAGGGGGGCCCCAAATACGCAGTATTTT
>TRBV19|NA|TRBJ1-1|NA
CASSIVSFDTEAFF
TGTGCCAGTAGTATAGTTTCATTCGACACTGAAGCTTTCTTT
>TRBV25-1|once|TRBJ2-3|TRBD2
CAIEFRRLAGFTDTQYF
TGTGCCATCGAATTCCGGAGACTAGCGGGATTTACAGATACGCAGTATTTT